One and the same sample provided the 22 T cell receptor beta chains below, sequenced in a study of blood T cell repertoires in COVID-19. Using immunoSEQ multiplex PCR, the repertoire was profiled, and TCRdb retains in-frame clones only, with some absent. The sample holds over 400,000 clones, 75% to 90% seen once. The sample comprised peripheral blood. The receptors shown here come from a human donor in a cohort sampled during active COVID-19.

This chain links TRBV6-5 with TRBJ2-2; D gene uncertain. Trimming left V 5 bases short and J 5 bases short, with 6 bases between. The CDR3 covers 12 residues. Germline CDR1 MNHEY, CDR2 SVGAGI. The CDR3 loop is CASSRHTGELFF. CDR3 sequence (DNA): TGTGCCAGCAGTCGACATACCGGGGAGCTGTTTTTT.

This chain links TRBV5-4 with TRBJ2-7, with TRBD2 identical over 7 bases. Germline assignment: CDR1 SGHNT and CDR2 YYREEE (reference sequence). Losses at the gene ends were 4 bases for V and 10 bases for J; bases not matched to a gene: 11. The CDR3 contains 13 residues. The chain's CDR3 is CASSRTSENEQYF. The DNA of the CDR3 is TGTGCCAGCAGCCGAACTAGCGAGAATGAACAGTACTTC.

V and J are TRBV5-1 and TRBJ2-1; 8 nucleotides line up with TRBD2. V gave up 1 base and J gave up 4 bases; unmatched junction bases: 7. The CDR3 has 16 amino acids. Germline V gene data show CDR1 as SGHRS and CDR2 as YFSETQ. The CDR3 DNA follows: TGCGCCAGCAGCTTGTGGCGGGGGGAGGTGTACAATGAGCAGTTCTTC. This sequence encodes CASSLWRGEVYNEQFF.

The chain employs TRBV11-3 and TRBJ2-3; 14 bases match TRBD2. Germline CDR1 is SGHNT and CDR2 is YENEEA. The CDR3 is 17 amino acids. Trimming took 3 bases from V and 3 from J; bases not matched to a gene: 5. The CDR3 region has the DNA TGTGCCAGCAGCTTCGGACTAGCGGGAGGTGGAACAGATACGCAGTATTTT. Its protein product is CASSFGLAGGGTDTQYF. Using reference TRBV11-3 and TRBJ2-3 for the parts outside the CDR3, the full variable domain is EAGVVQSPRYKIIEKKQPVAFWCNPISGHNTLYWYLQNLGQGPELLIRYENEEAVDDSQLPKDRFSAERLKGVDSTLKIQPAELGDSAVYLCASSFGLAGGGTDTQYFGPGTRLTVL.

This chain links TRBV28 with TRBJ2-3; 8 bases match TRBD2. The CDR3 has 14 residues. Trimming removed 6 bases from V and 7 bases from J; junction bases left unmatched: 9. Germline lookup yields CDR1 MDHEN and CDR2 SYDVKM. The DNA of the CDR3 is TGTGCCAGCAGGGAAAGCGGGAGCAAAAATACGCAGTATTTT. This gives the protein CASRESGSKNTQYF.

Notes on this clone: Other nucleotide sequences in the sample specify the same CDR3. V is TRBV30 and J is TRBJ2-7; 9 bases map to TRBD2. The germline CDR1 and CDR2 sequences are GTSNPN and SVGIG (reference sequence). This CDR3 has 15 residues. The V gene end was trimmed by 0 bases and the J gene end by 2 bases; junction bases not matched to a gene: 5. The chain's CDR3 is CAWSVRLAGPYEQYF. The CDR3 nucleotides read TGTGCCTGGAGTGTAAGGCTAGCGGGACCCTACGAGCAGTACTTC.

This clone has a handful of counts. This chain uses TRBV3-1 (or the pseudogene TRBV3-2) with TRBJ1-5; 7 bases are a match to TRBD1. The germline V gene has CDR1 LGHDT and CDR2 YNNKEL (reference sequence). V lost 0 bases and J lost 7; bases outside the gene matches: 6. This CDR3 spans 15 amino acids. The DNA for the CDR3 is TGTGCCAGCAGCCAAGATGACAGGGCGGTCCAGCCCCAGCATTTT. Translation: CASSQDDRAVQPQHF.

The CDR3 DNA follows: TGTGCCAGCAGCTTTGGGACTAGCGGGTACAATGAGCAGTTCTTC. Its translation: CASSFGTSGYNEQFF. The chain has TRBV7-3 and TRBJ2-1; 12 nucleotides agree with TRBD2. The trim removed 3 bases at V and 4 bases at J, leaving 1 base unmatched. This CDR3 contains 15 residues. Germline CDR1 reads SGHTA; CDR2 reads FQGTGA.

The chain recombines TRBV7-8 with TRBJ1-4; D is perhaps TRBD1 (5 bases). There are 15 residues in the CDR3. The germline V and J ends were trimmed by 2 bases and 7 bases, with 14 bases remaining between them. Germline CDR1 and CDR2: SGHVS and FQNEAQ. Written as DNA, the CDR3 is TGTGCCAGCAGCTTATATAGGACAAGTTCTGAAAAACTGTTTTTT. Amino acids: CASSLYRTSSEKLFF.

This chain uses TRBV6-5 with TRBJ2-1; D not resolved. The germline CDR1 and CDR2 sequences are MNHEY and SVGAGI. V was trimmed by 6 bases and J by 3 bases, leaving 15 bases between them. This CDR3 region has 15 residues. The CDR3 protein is CASSLQQTFYNEQFF. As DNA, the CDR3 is TGTGCCAGCAGCCTACAGCAAACCTTCTACAATGAGCAGTTCTTC.

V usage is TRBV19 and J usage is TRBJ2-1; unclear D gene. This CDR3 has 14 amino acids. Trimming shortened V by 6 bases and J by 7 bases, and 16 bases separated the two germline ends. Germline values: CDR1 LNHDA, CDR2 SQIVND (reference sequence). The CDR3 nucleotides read TGTGCCAGTAGCAAATCGAAAGATCTAAATGAGCAGTTCTTC. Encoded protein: CASSKSKDLNEQFF.

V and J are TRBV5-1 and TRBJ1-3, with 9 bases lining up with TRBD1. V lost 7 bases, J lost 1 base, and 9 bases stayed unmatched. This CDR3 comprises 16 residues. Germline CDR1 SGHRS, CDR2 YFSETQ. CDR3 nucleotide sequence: TGCGCCAGCGGGTCAGAGACAGGGGGTTCTGGAAACACCATATATTTT. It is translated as CASGSETGGSGNTIYF.

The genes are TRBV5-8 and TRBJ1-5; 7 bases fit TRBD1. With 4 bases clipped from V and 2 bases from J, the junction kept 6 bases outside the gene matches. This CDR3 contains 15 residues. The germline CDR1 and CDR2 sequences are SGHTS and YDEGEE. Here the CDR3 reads CASSRHRGGNQPQHF. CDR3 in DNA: TGTGCCAGCAGCCGTCACAGGGGCGGCAATCAGCCCCAGCATTTT.

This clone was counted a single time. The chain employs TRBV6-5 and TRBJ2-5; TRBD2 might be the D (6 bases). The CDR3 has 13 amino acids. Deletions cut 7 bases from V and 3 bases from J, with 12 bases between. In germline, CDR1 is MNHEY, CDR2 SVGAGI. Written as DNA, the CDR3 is TGTGCCAGCACGTCGGAGGGGAAAGAGACCCAGTACTTC. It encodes CASTSEGKETQYF.

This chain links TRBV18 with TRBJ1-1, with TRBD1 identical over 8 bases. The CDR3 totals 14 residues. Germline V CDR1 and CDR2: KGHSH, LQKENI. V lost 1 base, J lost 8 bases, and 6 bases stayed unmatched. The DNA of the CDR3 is TGTGCCAGCTCACCACTAGAACAGGGGGTGGAAGCTTTCTTT. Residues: CASSPLEQGVEAFF.

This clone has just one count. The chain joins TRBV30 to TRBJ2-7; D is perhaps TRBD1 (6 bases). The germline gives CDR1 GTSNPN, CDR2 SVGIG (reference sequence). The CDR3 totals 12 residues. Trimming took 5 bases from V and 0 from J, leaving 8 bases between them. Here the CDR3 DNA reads TGTGCCTGGGTGGACAGCTCCTACGAGCAGTACTTC. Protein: CAWVDSSYEQYF.

CDR3: CACAAGGAAIQYF. The CDR3, as DNA: TGTGCCTGCGCCGCGGGGGGCGCAGCCATTCAGTACTTC. The chain recombines TRBV30 with TRBJ2-4, with 8 nucleotides matching TRBD2. Germline V gene data show CDR1 as GTSNPN and CDR2 as SVGIG (reference sequence). Trimming took 6 bases from V and 9 from J; bases not matched to a gene: 10. CDR3 length equals 13 residues.

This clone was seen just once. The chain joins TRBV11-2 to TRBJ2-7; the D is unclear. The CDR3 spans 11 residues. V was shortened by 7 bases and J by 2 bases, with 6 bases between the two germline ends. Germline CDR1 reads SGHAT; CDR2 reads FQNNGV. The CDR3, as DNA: TGTGCCAGCACTTCTACCTACGAGCAGTACTTC. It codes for CASTSTYEQYF.

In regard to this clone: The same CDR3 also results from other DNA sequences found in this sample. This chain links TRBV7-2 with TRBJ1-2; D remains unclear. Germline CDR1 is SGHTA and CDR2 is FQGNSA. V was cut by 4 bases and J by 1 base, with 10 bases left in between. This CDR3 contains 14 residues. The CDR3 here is CASSSGRGNYGYTF. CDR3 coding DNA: TGTGCCAGCAGCTCCGGTCGGGGTAACTATGGCTACACCTTC.

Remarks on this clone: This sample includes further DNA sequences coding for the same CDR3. CDR3 protein: CATSPGLAGYEQYF. CDR3 DNA: TGTGCCACCAGCCCAGGACTAGCGGGATACGAGCAGTACTTC. The chain is built from TRBV15 and TRBJ2-7, with 12 bases fitting TRBD2. There are 14 residues in the CDR3. Trimming removed 5 bases from V and 4 bases from J; junction bases left unmatched: 3. In germline, CDR1 is LNHNV, CDR2 YYDKDF (reference sequence).

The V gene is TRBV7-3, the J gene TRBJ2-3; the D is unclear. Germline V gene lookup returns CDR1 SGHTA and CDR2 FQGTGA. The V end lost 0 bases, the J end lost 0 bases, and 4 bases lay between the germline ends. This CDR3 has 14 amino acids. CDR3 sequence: CASSLTASTDTQYF. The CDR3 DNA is TGTGCCAGCAGCTTAACGGCCAGCACAGATACGCAGTATTTT.

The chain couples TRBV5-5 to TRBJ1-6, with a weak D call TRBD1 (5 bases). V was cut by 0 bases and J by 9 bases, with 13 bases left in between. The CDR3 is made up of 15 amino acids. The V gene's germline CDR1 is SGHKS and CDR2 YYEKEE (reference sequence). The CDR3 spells CASSLGPTQGSPLHF. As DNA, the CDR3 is TGTGCCAGCAGCTTGGGACCTACTCAGGGTTCACCCCTCCACTTT.